What follows are 28 T cell receptor beta chains derived from one specimen sequenced in a study of shared clonotypes between healthy human individuals. The assay was immunoSEQ multiplex PCR, and TCRdb's table has in-frame clones only and misses some. Counted here are a few million clones, 85% to 95% occurring once; the ten biggest clones make up about 0.13%. The sample was naive CD4+ T cells sorted from blood. Subset here: CD45RA+ positively selected. These receptor sequences come from a man aged 18 to 30 in good health.

The gene calls are TRBV10-3 and TRBJ2-3, with a tentative D call TRBD1 (5 bases). Trimming left V 4 bases short and J 14 bases short, with 16 bases between. CDR1 and CDR2 (germline): ENHRY, SYGVKD. The CDR3 is 12 amino acids. The chain's CDR3 is CAISVGPGQTYF. In DNA form, the CDR3 reads TGTGCCATCAGTGTCGGGCCAGGGCAAACGTATTTT.

This chain joins TRBV19 and TRBJ2-2; 8 bases are a match to TRBD1. The CDR3 is 14 amino acids. Losses at the gene ends were 6 bases for V and 7 bases for J; bases not matched to a gene: 7. CDR1 and CDR2 (germline): LNHDA, SQIVND (reference sequence). The CDR3 DNA reads TGTGCCAGTAGCAGGGGACAGGAGGTCGGGGAGCTGTTTTTT. Residues: CASSRGQEVGELFF. Combining the CDR3 with reference TRBV19 and TRBJ2-2 gives the whole variable domain DGGITQSPKYLFRKEGQNVTLSCEQNLNHDAMYWYRQDPGQGLRLIYYSQIVNDFQKGDIAEGYSVSREKKESFPLTVTSAQKNPTAFYLCASSRGQEVGELFFGEGSRLTVL.

This clone was seen only a few times. The chain has TRBV19 and TRBJ1-5, with 8 bases lining up with TRBD1. The CDR3 has 15 amino acids. Germline assignment: CDR1 LNHDA and CDR2 SQIVND (reference sequence). Trimming cost V 2 bases and J 6 bases; bases outside gene matches: 6. CDR3 amino acids: CASSIRQGSSQPQHF. The CDR3 nucleotides read TGTGCCAGTAGTATACGACAGGGGAGTAGTCAGCCCCAGCATTTT.

The chain combines TRBV5-1 with TRBJ2-7; D may correspond to TRBD1 or TRBD2 (5 bases each). Trimming shortened V by 1 base and J by 0 bases, and 11 bases separated the two germline ends. Germline CDR1 is SGHRS and CDR2 is YFSETQ. The length of the CDR3 is 15 residues. The CDR3 sequence is CASSLRGRASYEQYF. Written as DNA, the CDR3 is TGCGCCAGCAGCTTGCGGGGCAGGGCCTCCTACGAGCAGTACTTC.

This clone appeared once. The chain joins TRBV29-1 to TRBJ1-2, with 9 bases that match TRBD1. V shed 4 bases and J 0 bases; nucleotides not matched to a gene: 9. The CDR3 covers 16 residues. Germline loops: CDR1 SQVTM, CDR2 ANQGSEA. Written as DNA, the CDR3 is TGCAGCGTTGCCCCCACAGGGGGCGAGACTAACTATGGCTACACCTTC. This gives the protein CSVAPTGGETNYGYTF.

The chain links TRBV2 to TRBJ1-1, with unresolved D. The CDR3 contains 14 residues. Between the trimmed V and J ends, which lost 6 bases and 1 base, there was a span of 12 bases. Germline CDR1 and CDR2: SNHLY and FYNNEI. Here the CDR3 DNA reads TGTGCCAGCAGCCTACAGTATTCGAACACTGAAGCTTTCTTT. Protein product: CASSLQYSNTEAFF.

The chain links TRBV30 to TRBJ1-1, with 8 bases identical to TRBD1. Unmatched junction bases numbered 2, after V lost 5 bases and J lost 0 bases. The CDR3 sequence is 13 residues long. CDR1 GTSNPN and CDR2 SVGIG come from the germline V gene (reference sequence). Written as DNA, the CDR3 is TGTGCCTGGGAGGGACAGGTGAACACTGAAGCTTTCTTT. This sequence encodes CAWEGQVNTEAFF. Filled out from reference TRBV30 and TRBJ1-1, the complete variable domain reads SQTIHQWPATLVQPVGSPLSLECTVEGTSNPNLYWYRQAAGRGLQLLFYSVGIGQISSEVPQNLSASRPQDRQFILSSKKLLLSDSGFYLCAWEGQVNTEAFFGQGTRLTVV.

The rearrangement links TRBV5-4 to TRBJ1-2; D unclear. Trimming took 3 bases from V and 7 from J, leaving 10 bases between them. There are 12 residues in the CDR3. From germline, CDR1 is SGHNT and CDR2 YYREEE (reference sequence). The CDR3 protein is CASSWQEGGYTF. CDR3 bases: TGTGCCAGCAGCTGGCAGGAGGGTGGCTACACCTTC.

V is TRBV9 and J is TRBJ1-4; 7 nucleotides agree with TRBD1. Germline CDR1 SGDLS, CDR2 YYNGEE. V lost 3 bases and J lost 8; bases outside the gene matches: 7. The CDR3 contains 14 residues. The CDR3 is CASSEQGLGEKLFF. In nucleotides, the CDR3 is TGTGCCAGCAGCGAACAGGGGCTGGGAGAAAAACTGTTTTTT.

The rearrangement links TRBV5-1 to TRBJ2-5; 10 bases match TRBD2. The junction had 11 bases not matched to a gene; V was cut back by 0 bases and J by 3 bases. This CDR3 region has 18 residues. Germline V gene data show CDR1 as SGHRS and CDR2 as YFSETQ. CDR3 region: CASSLEALAGSGKETQYF. For the CDR3, the DNA is TGCGCCAGCAGCTTGGAAGCACTAGCGGGATCGGGGAAAGAGACCCAGTACTTC. The full variable domain, its missing parts supplied by reference TRBV5-1 and TRBJ2-5, is KAGVTQTPRYLIKTRGQQVTLSCSPISGHRSVSWYQQTPGQGLQFLFEYFSETQRNKGNFPGRFSGRQFSNSRSEMNVSTLELGDSALYLCASSLEALAGSGKETQYFGPGTRLLVL.

The rearrangement joins TRBV2 to TRBJ2-2, with D unresolved. The CDR3 has 14 amino acids. Trimming cost V 2 bases and J 7 bases, with 11 bases left between them. Germline-derived CDR1 and CDR2 are SNHLY and FYNNEI. The CDR3 loop reads CASSELIGRGELFF. The CDR3 DNA is TGTGCCAGCAGTGAATTGATCGGCCGCGGGGAGCTGTTTTTT.

The J gene is TRBJ2-7, the V gene TRBV27; 7 positions agree with TRBD1. The CDR3 has 15 amino acids. Looked up from germline, CDR1 is MNHEY and CDR2 is SMNVEV (reference sequence). V lost 5 bases and J lost 5; bases outside the gene matches: 12. The CDR3 DNA reads as TGTGCCAGCAGTAAGCTGAGGGACAGAATCCACGAGCAGTACTTC. Protein product: CASSKLRDRIHEQYF.

Turning to this clone: Other nucleotide sequences in the sample specify the same CDR3. V and J are TRBV6-5 and TRBJ2-2; D gene unclear. Between the trimmed V and J ends, which lost 3 bases and 4 bases, there was a span of 6 bases. This CDR3 contains 13 residues. Germline assignment: CDR1 MNHEY and CDR2 SVGAGI. The DNA of the CDR3 is TGTGCCAGCAGTTATCCCGGCACCGGGGAGCTGTTTTTT. The encoded protein is CASSYPGTGELFF.

V gene TRBV11-2 combines with J gene TRBJ1-6; D might be TRBD1 (6 bases). V lost 4 bases and J lost 7, with 11 bases in between. There are 14 residues in the CDR3. CDR1 SGHAT and CDR2 FQNNGV come from the germline V gene. This CDR3 reads CASSSPGHNSPLHF. For the CDR3, the DNA is TGTGCCAGCAGCTCCCCGGGACACAATTCACCCCTCCACTTT.

The chain employs TRBV30 and TRBJ2-7; a possible D gene is TRBD2 (7 bases). The CDR3 extends over 15 amino acids. Germline CDR1 is GTSNPN and CDR2 is SVGIG (reference sequence). The ends were cut back, 0 bases at V and 4 bases at J, with 16 bases in the middle. The CDR3 loop reads CAWSVAGAKLYEQYF. In nucleotides, the CDR3 is TGTGCCTGGAGTGTCGCGGGGGCAAAATTATACGAGCAGTACTTC. Full variable domain (remainder filled in from reference TRBV30 and TRBJ2-7): SQTIHQWPATLVQPVGSPLSLECTVEGTSNPNLYWYRQAAGRGLQLLFYSVGIGQISSEVPQNLSASRPQDRQFILSSKKLLLSDSGFYLCAWSVAGAKLYEQYFGPGTRLTVT.

The chain employs TRBV7-9 and TRBJ1-1; D unresolved. V was pared by 4 bases and J by 3 bases, with 12 bases between. CDR1 and CDR2 from the germline V gene are SEHNR and FQNEAQ (reference sequence). The length of the CDR3 is 14 residues. CDR3 amino acids: CASSSPRVDTEAFF. Written as DNA, the CDR3 is TGTGCCAGCAGCTCCCCGCGTGTAGACACTGAAGCTTTCTTT.

This clone was counted a single time. The CDR3 here is CASSLGDSRNYEQYF. The DNA for the CDR3 is TGCGCCAGCAGCTTGGGTGACAGTAGAAACTACGAGCAGTACTTC. J is TRBJ2-7 and V is TRBV5-1; weak D call: TRBD1 (5 bases). CDR1 and CDR2 (germline): SGHRS, YFSETQ. This CDR3 region has 15 residues. The V gene lost 0 bases and the J gene lost 3 bases, with 13 bases spanning the gap.

The V and J genes are TRBV6-1 and TRBJ1-4; 12 bases agree with TRBD1. CDR1 is MNHNS and CDR2 is SASEGT in the germline V gene. This CDR3 spans 17 amino acids. V was clipped by 2 bases and J by 7 bases; unmatched bases: 8. CDR3 sequence reads: CASSELGTGGASEKLFF. CDR3 coding DNA: TGTGCCAGCAGTGAATTAGGGACAGGGGGCGCAAGTGAAAAACTGTTTTTT.

V and J are TRBV18 and TRBJ2-7; the match to TRBD2 covers 8 bases. Germline V gene sequence: CDR1 KGHSH, CDR2 LQKENI. With 2 bases clipped from V and 3 bases from J, the junction kept 6 bases outside the gene matches. The CDR3 is 15 residues long. Written as DNA, the CDR3 is TGTGCCAGCTCACCAGAGGCTAGCGGGCACTACGAGCAGTACTTC. Amino acid sequence: CASSPEASGHYEQYF.

The chain's CDR3 is CAWSVPEAYYSGNTIYF. In nucleotides, the CDR3 is TGTGCCTGGAGTGTTCCAGAAGCATACTACTCTGGAAACACCATATATTTT. V gene TRBV30 combines with J gene TRBJ1-3; D gene uncertain. CDR1 and CDR2 (germline): GTSNPN, SVGIG (reference sequence). Trimming stripped 0 bases from V and 0 bases from J, with 15 bases between. The CDR3 totals 17 residues.

The V call is TRBV6-6, the J call TRBJ1-2, with D possibly matching TRBD1 (5 bases). CDR1 and CDR2 from the germline V gene are MNHNY and SVGAGI (reference sequence). This CDR3 spans 13 amino acids. The ends were cut back, 7 bases at V and 2 bases at J, with 11 bases in the middle. The CDR3 sequence: CASTDSINYGYTF. The CDR3 DNA follows: TGTGCCAGCACCGACAGCATAAACTATGGCTACACCTTC.

The rearrangement links TRBV2 to TRBJ1-2; D is unresolved. V was trimmed by 6 bases and J by 7 bases, leaving 15 bases between them. Germline CDR1 SNHLY, CDR2 FYNNEI. The CDR3 contains 13 residues. The CDR3 DNA reads TGTGCCAGCAGAGCCCTGACAAGTAGTGGCTACACCTTC. This encodes CASRALTSSGYTF.

This chain uses TRBV7-2 with TRBJ2-7; D gene unclear. Germline values: CDR1 SGHTA, CDR2 FQGNSA. Trimming shortened V by 5 bases and J by 2 bases, and 22 bases separated the two germline ends. The CDR3 loop spans 17 amino acids. The CDR3 region is CASSVPRFGSGPYEQYF. For the CDR3, the DNA is TGTGCCAGCAGCGTGCCGCGATTCGGGTCCGGCCCCTACGAGCAGTACTTC.

The rearrangement uses TRBV11-2 and TRBJ2-1, with D perhaps being TRBD1 or TRBD2 (5 bases each). V dropped 5 bases and J dropped 8 bases, with 22 bases sitting between them. The CDR3 is made up of 16 amino acids. Germline V gene sequence: CDR1 SGHAT, CDR2 FQNNGV. In DNA form, the CDR3 reads TGTGCCAGCAGCCTTAGGGGACCCGCCTCACGTCATGAGCAGTTCTTC. Translated, it gives CASSLRGPASRHEQFF.

The chain recombines TRBV18 with TRBJ1-5; D perhaps matches TRBD1 (6 bases). Germline assignment: CDR1 KGHSH and CDR2 LQKENI. The CDR3 runs 14 residues. V gave up 1 base and J gave up 7 bases, with 11 bases separating them. CDR3 in DNA: TGTGCCAGCTCACCACAGGTGACAGGACAGCCCCAGCATTTT. As protein: CASSPQVTGQPQHF.

This chain joins TRBV19 and TRBJ1-3, with a possible D match to TRBD1 (5 bases). Germline values: CDR1 LNHDA, CDR2 SQIVND (reference sequence). The CDR3 totals 15 residues. Trimming removed 6 bases from V and 0 bases from J, with 12 bases in between. The CDR3 reads CASRPDSHSGNTIYF. In DNA, the CDR3 is TGTGCCAGTAGACCTGACAGCCACTCTGGAAACACCATATATTTT.

In the case of this clone: Other nucleotide sequences in the sample specify the same CDR3. The V call is TRBV6-5, the J call TRBJ1-1; no clear D gene. The germline V and J ends were trimmed by 3 bases and 3 bases, with 8 bases remaining between them. CDR1 MNHEY and CDR2 SVGAGI come from the germline V gene. The CDR3 is made up of 13 amino acids. The DNA of the CDR3 is TGTGCCAGCAGTTATAGAGGATACACTGAAGCTTTCTTT. This translates into CASSYRGYTEAFF.

In regard to this clone: The same CDR3 can be traced to other DNA sequences in this sample. This chain connects TRBV6-5 to TRBJ2-1, with a tentative D call TRBD2 (5 bases). The CDR3 has 13 residues. Trimming stripped 6 bases from V and 6 bases from J, with 12 bases between. Germline V gene lookup returns CDR1 MNHEY and CDR2 SVGAGI. In DNA form, the CDR3 reads TGTGCCAGCAGCAGGACTTCGGGCAATGAGCAGTTCTTC. As protein: CASSRTSGNEQFF.